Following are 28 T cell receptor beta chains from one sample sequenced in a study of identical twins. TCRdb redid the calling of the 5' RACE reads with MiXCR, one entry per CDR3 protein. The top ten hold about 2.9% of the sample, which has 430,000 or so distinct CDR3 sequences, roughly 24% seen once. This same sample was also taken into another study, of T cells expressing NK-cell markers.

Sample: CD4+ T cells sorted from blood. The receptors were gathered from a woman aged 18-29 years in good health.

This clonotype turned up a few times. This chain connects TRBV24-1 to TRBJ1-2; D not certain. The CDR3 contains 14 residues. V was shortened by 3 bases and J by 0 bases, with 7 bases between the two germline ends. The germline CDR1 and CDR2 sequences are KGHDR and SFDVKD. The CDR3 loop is CATSDRGANYGYTF. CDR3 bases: TGTGCCACCAGTGATCGGGGAGCTAACTATGGCTACACCTTC.

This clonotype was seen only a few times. Written as DNA, the CDR3 is TGCAGTGCTAGAGTTCCCAAAGGCTACACCTTC. Residues: CSARVPKGYTF. V is TRBV20-1 and J is TRBJ1-2; no clear D gene. The CDR3 has 11 residues. From germline, CDR1 is DFQATT and CDR2 SNEGSKA (reference sequence). The germline V and J ends were trimmed by 1 base and 8 bases, with 8 bases remaining between them.

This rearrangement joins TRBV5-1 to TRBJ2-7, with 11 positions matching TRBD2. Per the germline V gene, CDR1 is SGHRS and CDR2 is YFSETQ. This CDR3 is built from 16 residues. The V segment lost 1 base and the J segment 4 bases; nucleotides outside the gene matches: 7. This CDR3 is CASSLTSGSMEYEQYF. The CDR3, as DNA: TGCGCCAGCAGCTTGACTAGCGGGAGTATGGAGTACGAGCAGTACTTC.

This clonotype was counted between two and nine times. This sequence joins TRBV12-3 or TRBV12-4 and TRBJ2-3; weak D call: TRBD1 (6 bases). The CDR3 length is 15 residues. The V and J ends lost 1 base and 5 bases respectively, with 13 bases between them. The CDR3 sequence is CASSLGWTVQDTQYF. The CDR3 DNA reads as TGTGCCAGCAGTTTAGGGTGGACAGTGCAAGATACGCAGTATTTT.

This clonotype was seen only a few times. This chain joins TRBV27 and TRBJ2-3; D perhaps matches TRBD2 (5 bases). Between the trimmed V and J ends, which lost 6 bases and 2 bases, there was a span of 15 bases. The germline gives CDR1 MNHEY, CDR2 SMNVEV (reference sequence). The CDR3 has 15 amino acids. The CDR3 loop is CASRTRGRLTDTQYF. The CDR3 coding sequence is TGTGCCAGCAGGACCAGAGGGCGCCTCACAGATACGCAGTATTTT.

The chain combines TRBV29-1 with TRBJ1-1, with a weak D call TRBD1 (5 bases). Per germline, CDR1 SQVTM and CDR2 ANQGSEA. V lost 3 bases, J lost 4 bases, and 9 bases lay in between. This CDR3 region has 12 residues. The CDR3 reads CSVERGGTEAFF. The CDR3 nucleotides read TGCAGCGTTGAGCGGGGGGGCACTGAAGCTTTCTTT.

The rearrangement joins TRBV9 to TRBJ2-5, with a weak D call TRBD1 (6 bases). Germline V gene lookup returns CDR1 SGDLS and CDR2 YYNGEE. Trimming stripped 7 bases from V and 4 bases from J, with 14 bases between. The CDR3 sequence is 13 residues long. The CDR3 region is CASGGLISETQYF. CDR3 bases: TGTGCCAGCGGGGGCCTTATCTCAGAGACCCAGTACTTC.

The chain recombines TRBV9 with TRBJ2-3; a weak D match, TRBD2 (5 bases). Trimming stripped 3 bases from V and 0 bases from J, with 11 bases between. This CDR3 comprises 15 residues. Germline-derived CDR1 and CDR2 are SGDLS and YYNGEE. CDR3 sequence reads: CASSADYPSTDTQYF. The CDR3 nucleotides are TGTGCCAGCAGCGCCGACTACCCCAGCACAGATACGCAGTATTTT. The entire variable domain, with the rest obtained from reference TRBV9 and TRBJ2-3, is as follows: DSGVTQTPKHLITATGQRVTLRCSPRSGDLSVYWYQQSLDQGLQFLIQYYNGEERAKGNILERFSAQQFPDLHSELNLSSLELGDSALYFCASSADYPSTDTQYFGPGTRLTVL.

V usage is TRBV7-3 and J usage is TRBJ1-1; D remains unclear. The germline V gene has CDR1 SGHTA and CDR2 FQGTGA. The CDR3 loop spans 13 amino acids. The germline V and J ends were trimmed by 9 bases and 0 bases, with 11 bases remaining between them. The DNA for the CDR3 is TGTGCCAGTAGACTGTTAATGAACACTGAAGCTTTCTTT. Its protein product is CASRLLMNTEAFF.

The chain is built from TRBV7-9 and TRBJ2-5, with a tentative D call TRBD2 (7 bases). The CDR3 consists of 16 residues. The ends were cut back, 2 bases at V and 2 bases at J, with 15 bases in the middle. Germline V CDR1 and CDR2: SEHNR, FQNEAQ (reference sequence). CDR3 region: CASSLIGGAGQETQYF. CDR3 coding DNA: TGTGCCAGCAGCTTAATTGGGGGGGCCGGGCAAGAGACCCAGTACTTC.

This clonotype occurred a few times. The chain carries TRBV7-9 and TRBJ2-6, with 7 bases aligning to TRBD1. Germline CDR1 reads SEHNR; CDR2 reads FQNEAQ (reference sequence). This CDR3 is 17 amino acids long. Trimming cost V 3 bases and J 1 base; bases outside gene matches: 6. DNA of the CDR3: TGTGCCAGCAGCTTCAAGACAGGGAGATCTGGGGCCAACGTCCTGACTTTC. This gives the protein CASSFKTGRSGANVLTF.

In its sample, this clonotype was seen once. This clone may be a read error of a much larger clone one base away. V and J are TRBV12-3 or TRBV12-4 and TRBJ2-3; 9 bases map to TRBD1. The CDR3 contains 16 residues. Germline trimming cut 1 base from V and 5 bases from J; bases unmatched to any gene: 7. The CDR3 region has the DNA TGTGCCAGCAGTTTAGGAGACAGGGGGAGGAGAGATACGCAGTATTTT. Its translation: CASSLGDRGRRDTQYF.

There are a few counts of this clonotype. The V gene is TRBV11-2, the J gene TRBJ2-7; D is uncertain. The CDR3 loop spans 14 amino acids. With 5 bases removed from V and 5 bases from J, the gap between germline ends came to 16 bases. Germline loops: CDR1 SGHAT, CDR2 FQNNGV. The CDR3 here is CASSTTTYPHEQYF. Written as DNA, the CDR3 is TGTGCCAGCAGCACCACCACTTACCCACACGAGCAGTACTTC.

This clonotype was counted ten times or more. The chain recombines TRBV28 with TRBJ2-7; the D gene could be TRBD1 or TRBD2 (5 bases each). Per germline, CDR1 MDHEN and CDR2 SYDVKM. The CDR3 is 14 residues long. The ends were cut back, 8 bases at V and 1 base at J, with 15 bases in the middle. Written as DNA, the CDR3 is TGTGCCAGCCTGGGGACGGGGAGTTCCTACGAGCAGTACTTC. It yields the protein CASLGTGSSYEQYF.

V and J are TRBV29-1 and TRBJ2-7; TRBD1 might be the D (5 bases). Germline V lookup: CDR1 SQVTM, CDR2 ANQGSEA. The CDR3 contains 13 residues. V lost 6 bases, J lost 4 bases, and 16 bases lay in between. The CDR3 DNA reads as TGCAGCGTGGGGATTATAACAGGTTACGAGCAGTACTTC. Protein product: CSVGIITGYEQYF.

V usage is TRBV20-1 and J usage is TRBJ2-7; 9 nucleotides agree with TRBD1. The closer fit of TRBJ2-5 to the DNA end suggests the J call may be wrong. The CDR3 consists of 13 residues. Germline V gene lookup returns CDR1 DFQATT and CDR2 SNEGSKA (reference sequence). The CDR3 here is CSARDYRGQTQYF. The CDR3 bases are TGCAGTGCTAGAGATTACAGGGGGCAGACCCAGTACTTC.

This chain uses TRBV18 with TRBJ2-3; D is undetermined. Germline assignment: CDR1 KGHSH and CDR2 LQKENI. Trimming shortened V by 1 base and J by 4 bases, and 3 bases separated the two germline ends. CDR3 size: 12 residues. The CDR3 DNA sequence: TGTGCCAGCTCACCACGCCCAGATACGCAGTATTTT. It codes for CASSPRPDTQYF.

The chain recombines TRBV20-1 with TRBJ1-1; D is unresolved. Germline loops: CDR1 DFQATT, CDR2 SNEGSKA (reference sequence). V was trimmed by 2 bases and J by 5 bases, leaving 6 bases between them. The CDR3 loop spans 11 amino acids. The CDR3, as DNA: TGCAGTGCTAGACTAGGGACTGAAGCTTTCTTT. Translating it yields CSARLGTEAFF.

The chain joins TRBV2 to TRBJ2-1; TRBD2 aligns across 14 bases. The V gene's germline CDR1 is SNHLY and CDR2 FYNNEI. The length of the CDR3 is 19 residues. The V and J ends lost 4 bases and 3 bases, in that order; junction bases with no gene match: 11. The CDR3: CASSAPGTSGGQLYNEQFF. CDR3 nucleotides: TGTGCCAGCAGTGCACCCGGGACTAGCGGGGGCCAACTCTACAATGAGCAGTTCTTC.

The CDR3 is CASSPKANYGYTF. The CDR3 coding sequence is TGTGCCAGCAGCCCTAAGGCTAACTATGGCTACACCTTC. This chain links TRBV6-2 or TRBV6-3 with TRBJ1-2; D is unclear. Trimming cost V 6 bases and J 0 bases, with 8 bases left between them. The CDR3 runs 13 residues. The germline CDR1 and CDR2 sequences are MNHEY and SVGEGT.

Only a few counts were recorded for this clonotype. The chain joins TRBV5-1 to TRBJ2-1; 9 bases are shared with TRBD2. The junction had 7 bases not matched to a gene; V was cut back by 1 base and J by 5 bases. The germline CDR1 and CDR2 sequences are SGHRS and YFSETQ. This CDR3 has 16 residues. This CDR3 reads CASSLPEGGGDNEQFF. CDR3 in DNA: TGCGCCAGCAGCTTGCCCGAGGGCGGGGGGGACAATGAGCAGTTCTTC.

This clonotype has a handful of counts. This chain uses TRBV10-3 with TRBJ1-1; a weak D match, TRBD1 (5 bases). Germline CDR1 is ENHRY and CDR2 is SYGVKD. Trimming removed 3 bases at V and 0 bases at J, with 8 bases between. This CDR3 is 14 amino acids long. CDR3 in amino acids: CAISERGLNTEAFF. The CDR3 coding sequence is TGTGCCATCAGTGAACGGGGCCTGAACACTGAAGCTTTCTTT.

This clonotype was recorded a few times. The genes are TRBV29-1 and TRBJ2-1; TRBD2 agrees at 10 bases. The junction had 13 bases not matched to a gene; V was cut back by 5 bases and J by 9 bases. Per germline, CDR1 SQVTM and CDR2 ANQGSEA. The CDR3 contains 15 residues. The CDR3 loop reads CSVKMGAGGPIEQFF. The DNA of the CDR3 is TGCAGCGTTAAAATGGGAGCGGGAGGGCCAATTGAGCAGTTCTTC.

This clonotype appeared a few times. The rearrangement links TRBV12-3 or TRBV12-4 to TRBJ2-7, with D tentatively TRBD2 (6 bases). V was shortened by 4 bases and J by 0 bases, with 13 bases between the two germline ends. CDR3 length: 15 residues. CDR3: CASSSGEPISYEQYF. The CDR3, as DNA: TGTGCCAGCAGTTCGGGAGAACCGATCTCCTACGAGCAGTACTTC.

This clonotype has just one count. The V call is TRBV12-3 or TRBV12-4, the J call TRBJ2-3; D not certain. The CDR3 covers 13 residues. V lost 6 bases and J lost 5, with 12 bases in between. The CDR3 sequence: CASSMKSGDTQYF. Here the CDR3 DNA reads TGTGCCAGCAGCATGAAGTCGGGAGATACGCAGTATTTT.

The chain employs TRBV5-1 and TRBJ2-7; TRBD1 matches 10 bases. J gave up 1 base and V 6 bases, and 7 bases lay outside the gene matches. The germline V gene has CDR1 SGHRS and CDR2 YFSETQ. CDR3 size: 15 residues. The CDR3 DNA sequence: TGCGCCAGCACAACTAGACAGGGGGCTTCCTACGAGCAGTACTTC. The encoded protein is CASTTRQGASYEQYF.

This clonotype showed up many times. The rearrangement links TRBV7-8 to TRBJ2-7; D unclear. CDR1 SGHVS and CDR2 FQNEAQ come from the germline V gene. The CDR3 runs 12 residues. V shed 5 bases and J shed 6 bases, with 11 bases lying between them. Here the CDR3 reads CASSLVLIEQYF. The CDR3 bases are TGTGCCAGCAGCCTGGTTCTGATCGAGCAGTACTTC.

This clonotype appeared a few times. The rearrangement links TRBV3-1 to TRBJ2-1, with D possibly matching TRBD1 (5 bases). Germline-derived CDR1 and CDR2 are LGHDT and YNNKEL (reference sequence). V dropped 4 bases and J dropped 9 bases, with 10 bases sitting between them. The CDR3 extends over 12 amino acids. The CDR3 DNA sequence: TGTGCCAGCAGCCGCAGGGTTGGTGAGCAGTTCTTC. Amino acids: CASSRRVGEQFF.